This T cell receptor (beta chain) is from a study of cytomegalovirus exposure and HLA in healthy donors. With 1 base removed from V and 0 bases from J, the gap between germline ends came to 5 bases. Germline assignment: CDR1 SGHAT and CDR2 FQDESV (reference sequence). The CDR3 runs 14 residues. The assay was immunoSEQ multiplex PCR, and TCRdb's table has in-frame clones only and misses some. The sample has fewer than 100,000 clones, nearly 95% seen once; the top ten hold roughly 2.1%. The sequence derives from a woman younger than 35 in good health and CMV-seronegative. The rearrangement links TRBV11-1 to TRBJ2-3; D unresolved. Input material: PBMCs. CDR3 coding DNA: TGTGCCAGCAGCTTAGACTACAGCACAGATACGCAGTATTTT. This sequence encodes CASSLDYSTDTQYF.